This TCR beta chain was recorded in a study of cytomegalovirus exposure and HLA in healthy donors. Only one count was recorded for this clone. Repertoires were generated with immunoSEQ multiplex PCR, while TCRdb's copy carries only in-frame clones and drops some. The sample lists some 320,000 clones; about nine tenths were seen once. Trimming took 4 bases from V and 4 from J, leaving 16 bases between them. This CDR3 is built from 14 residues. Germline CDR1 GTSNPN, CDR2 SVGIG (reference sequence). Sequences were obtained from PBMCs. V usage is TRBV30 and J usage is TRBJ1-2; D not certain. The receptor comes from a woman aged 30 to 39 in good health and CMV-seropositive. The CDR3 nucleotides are TGTGCCTGGATAGTACATTCCGGGGTCTATGGCTACACCTTC. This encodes CAWIVHSGVYGYTF.